This T cell receptor beta chain was sequenced in a study of T cells in Graves' hyperthyroidism and ophthalmopathy. Template material for amplifying TCR beta CDR3 regions consisted of RNA transcripts. RT-PCR in the first round (using the HTBI primer set) targeted the TCR CDR3. Each CDR3 protein is one row after TCRdb ran MiXCR on the multiplex PCR reads. Among fewer than 900,000 distinct CDR3 sequences listed, about 15% were seen once. This clonotype was recorded at least ten times. The antigen is undetermined. The CDR3 is made up of 15 amino acids. Germline CDR1 is MDHEN and CDR2 is SYDVKM. The germline V and J ends were trimmed by 4 bases and 0 bases, with 12 bases remaining between them. Exclusion criteria comprised uncontrolled infection, other autoimmune disease, pregnancy or lactation. PBMCs were obtained from 9.5 to 10 ml fresh peripheral blood. Study-wide points: Ophthalmopathy was distinguished from stable hyperthyroidism by 13 V-J signatures. It was a median 6.5 months before onset that the model predicted ophthalmopathy.

The source of this sequence is a man younger than 30 with Graves' hyperthyroidism. This chain links TRBV28 with TRBJ2-5; possibly TRBD2 for D (6 bases). Source material: blood. The CDR3 nucleotides read TGTGCCAGCAGTTCGGTAGCGGCTTACCAAGAGACCCAGTACTTC. Translated, it gives CASSSVAAYQETQYF.